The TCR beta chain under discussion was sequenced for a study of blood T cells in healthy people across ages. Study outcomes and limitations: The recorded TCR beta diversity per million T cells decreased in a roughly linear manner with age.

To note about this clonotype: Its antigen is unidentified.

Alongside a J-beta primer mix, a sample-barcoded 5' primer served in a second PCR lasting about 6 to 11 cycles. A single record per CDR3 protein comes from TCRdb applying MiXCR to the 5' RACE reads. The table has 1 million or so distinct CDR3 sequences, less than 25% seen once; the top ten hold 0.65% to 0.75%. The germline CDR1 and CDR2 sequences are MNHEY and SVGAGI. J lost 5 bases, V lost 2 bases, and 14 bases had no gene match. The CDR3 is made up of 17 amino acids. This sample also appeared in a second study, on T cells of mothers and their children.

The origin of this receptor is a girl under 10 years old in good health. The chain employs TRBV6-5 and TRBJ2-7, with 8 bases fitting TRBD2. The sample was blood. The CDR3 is CASSYMGFREGNHEQYF. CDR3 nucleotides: TGTGCCAGCAGTTACATGGGTTTTCGGGAGGGGAACCACGAGCAGTACTTC.